One and the same sample provided the 27 T cell receptor beta chains below, sequenced in a study of beta chain features in type 1 diabetes. Reverse transcribing all isolated RNA meant expressed TCRB transcripts were sequenced. Produced via immunoSEQ multiplex PCR; TCRdb's table is partial and in-frame only. The sample shows roughly 150,000 clones, approximately 10% of them seen only once. Material: central memory CD4+ T cells from blood. All receptors derive from a man younger than 35 in good health.

This clone was detected a few times. V and J are TRBV7-9 and TRBJ2-4; D remains ambiguous. The length of the CDR3 is 14 residues. Trimming took off 1 base at V and 7 bases at J, with 11 bases between the two ends. Germline CDR1 SEHNR, CDR2 FQNEAQ (reference sequence). The CDR3: CASSLETGRNIQYF. The DNA of the CDR3 is TGTGCCAGCAGCTTAGAAACTGGCCGGAACATTCAGTACTTC.

This clone was seen a few times. The chain is built from TRBV5-4 and TRBJ2-1; 7 bases are shared with TRBD2. The CDR3 extends over 14 amino acids. Germline CDR1 is SGHNT and CDR2 is YYREEE (reference sequence). V was pared by 10 bases and J by 2 bases, with 9 bases of the junction left unmatched. The CDR3 DNA sequence: TGTGCCTTTCGTGGGCGGGAGCCCTACAATGAGCAGTTCTTC. This codes for CAFRGREPYNEQFF.

In this sample, this clone turned up a few times. Mismatch with germline at one junction end may stem from a read error. The gene calls are TRBV7-7 and TRBJ2-5, with a possible D match to TRBD1 (5 bases). Germline CDR1 is SSHAT and CDR2 is FNYEAQ (reference sequence). The CDR3 is made up of 13 amino acids. The CDR3 loop is CASSFDSQETQYF. The CDR3, as DNA: TGTGCTAGCAGCTTTGACAGTCAAGAGACCCAGTACTTC.

V and J are TRBV10-2 and TRBJ1-1; D is perhaps TRBD1 (6 bases). Germline assignment: CDR1 WSHSY and CDR2 SAAADI. Between the trimmed V and J ends, which lost 4 bases and 5 bases, there was a span of 17 bases. The CDR3 has 15 amino acids. The CDR3 DNA follows: TGCGCCAGCAGTGGCCCCACAGGGAAGGGGACTGAAGCTTTCTTT. It yields the protein CASSGPTGKGTEAFF.

This clone has more than one count but fewer than ten. The rearrangement joins TRBV9 to TRBJ2-1, with 7 positions matching TRBD2. The CDR3 totals 17 residues. Germline CDR1 reads SGDLS; CDR2 reads YYNGEE. J gave up 1 base and V 0 bases, and 7 bases lay outside the gene matches. CDR3 loop: CASSVGGGPKSYNEQFF. CDR3 DNA sequence: TGTGCCAGCAGCGTAGGGGGAGGGCCCAAGTCCTACAATGAGCAGTTCTTC.

This clone was detected only a few times. This chain uses TRBV25-1 with TRBJ1-4; unclear D gene. The CDR3 consists of 12 residues. V gave up 3 bases and J gave up 8 bases, with 7 bases separating them. Germline CDR1 is MGHDK and CDR2 is SYGVNS. CDR3 loop: CASSDLEEKLFF. The CDR3 DNA is TGTGCCAGCAGTGACCTTGAGGAAAAACTGTTTTTT.

At least ten counts were recorded for this clone. The chain employs TRBV4-3 and TRBJ2-6; TRBD1 matches 7 bases. From germline, CDR1 is LGHNA and CDR2 YSLEER. The trim removed 1 base at V and 2 bases at J, leaving 5 bases unmatched. The CDR3 consists of 17 residues. The CDR3 DNA reads as TGCGCCAGCAGCCAAGTCATCACAGGGGCTGGGGCCAACGTCCTGACTTTC. As protein: CASSQVITGAGANVLTF.

This clone was seen only a few times. This sequence joins TRBV5-4 and TRBJ2-2; tentatively, D is TRBD1 (6 bases). CDR3 length: 14 amino acids. V dropped 2 bases and J dropped 2 bases, with 7 bases sitting between them. The germline gives CDR1 SGHNT, CDR2 YYREEE (reference sequence). CDR3 nucleotide sequence: TGTGCCAGCAGCTTACAGGGCAACACCGGGGAGCTGTTTTTT. Residues: CASSLQGNTGELFF.

This clone was detected ten times or more. V gene TRBV18 combines with J gene TRBJ2-7; a possible D gene is TRBD2 (6 bases). The V and J ends lost 4 bases and 6 bases respectively, with 13 bases between them. Germline-derived CDR1 and CDR2 are KGHSH and LQKENI. The CDR3 is made up of 13 amino acids. The CDR3 bases are TGTGCCAGCTCACGGGACTCGAGGGCCGAGCAGTACTTC. Translated: CASSRDSRAEQYF. The variable domain in full, with the rest retrieved from reference TRBV18 and TRBJ2-7, is NAGVMQNPRHLVRRRGQEARLRCSPMKGHSHVYWYRQLPEEGLKFMVYLQKENIIDESGMPKERFSAEFPKEGPSILRIQQVVRGDSAAYFCASSRDSRAEQYFGPGTRLTVT.

In this sample, this clone turned up many times. This sequence joins TRBV11-3 and TRBJ1-1; 8 bases align to TRBD1. Germline-derived CDR1 and CDR2 are SGHNT and YENEEA. The V gene end was trimmed by 3 bases and the J gene end by 4 bases; junction bases not matched to a gene: 4. This CDR3 is 14 amino acids long. CDR3 loop: CASSFTGGGTEAFF. The CDR3 DNA reads TGTGCCAGCAGCTTCACAGGGGGAGGCACTGAAGCTTTCTTT.

The chain is built from TRBV5-1 and TRBJ2-5; D is ambiguous. Germline CDR1 is SGHRS and CDR2 is YFSETQ. The CDR3 length is 12 residues. V lost 6 bases, J lost 3 bases, and 9 bases lay in between. The CDR3 DNA reads as TGCGCCAGCATGCGGAACGAAGAGACCCAGTACTTC. Its translation is CASMRNEETQYF.

The rearrangement links TRBV7-2 to TRBJ2-7, with D perhaps TRBD2 (5 bases). Germline CDR1 SGHTA, CDR2 FQGNSA. CDR3 length: 14 amino acids. V dropped 5 bases and J dropped 5 bases, with 16 bases sitting between them. CDR3 amino acids: CASSRDPRVNEQYF. For the CDR3, the DNA is TGTGCCAGCAGCCGTGACCCGCGGGTCAACGAGCAGTACTTC.

This clone was seen more than once but under ten times. The gene calls are TRBV19 and TRBJ2-1; D is possibly TRBD1 or TRBD2 (7 bases each). Germline V gene lookup returns CDR1 LNHDA and CDR2 SQIVND (reference sequence). Deletions cut 3 bases from V and 7 bases from J, with 16 bases between. This CDR3 has 15 residues. The CDR3 spells CASSIGGSRGNEQFF. DNA for the CDR3: TGTGCCAGTAGTATCGGCGGGAGCAGGGGGAATGAGCAGTTCTTC.

This chain joins TRBV11-2 and TRBJ2-1, with 11 nucleotides matching TRBD2. The CDR3 has 14 amino acids. CDR1 and CDR2 from the germline V gene are SGHAT and FQNNGV. V lost 5 bases to trimming and J lost 16 bases; unmatched junction nucleotides: 13. The CDR3 DNA sequence: TGTGCCAGCAGCCCTAGCCCCAGACTAGCGGGGCAATTCTTC. Its translation is CASSPSPRLAGQFF.

The gene calls are TRBV7-2 and TRBJ2-7; possibly TRBD2 for D (6 bases). The germline CDR1 and CDR2 sequences are SGHTA and FQGNSA. CDR3 size: 15 residues. With 4 bases removed from V and 3 bases from J, the gap between germline ends came to 16 bases. The CDR3 spells CASSSASVGNYEQYF. CDR3 DNA: TGTGCCAGCAGCTCCGCTAGCGTAGGAAACTACGAGCAGTACTTC.

This clone was seen a few times. V usage is TRBV5-1 and J usage is TRBJ2-3; D is perhaps TRBD1 or TRBD2 (5 bases each). The V gene lost 2 bases and the J gene lost 0 bases, with 10 bases spanning the gap. The CDR3 length is 15 residues. Germline CDR1 reads SGHRS; CDR2 reads YFSETQ. DNA for the CDR3: TGCGCCAGCAGCTTCGGGACCACTAGCACAGATACGCAGTATTTT. Translated, it gives CASSFGTTSTDTQYF.

To note about this clone: Being one base from a much bigger clone, this may be a read error. The CDR3 nucleotides read TGTGCCACCACAGTTAGGGGCGGGGGCGAGCAGTACTTC. Its translation is CATTVRGGGEQYF. This chain uses TRBV6-5 with TRBJ2-7; 7 bases match TRBD2. J was trimmed by 6 bases and V by 10 bases; bases with no gene match: 12. The germline gives CDR1 MNHEY, CDR2 SVGAGI. This CDR3 comprises 13 residues.

This clone showed up many times. V and J are TRBV7-9 and TRBJ1-2; 9 bases fit TRBD1. Germline values: CDR1 SEHNR, CDR2 FQNEAQ (reference sequence). This CDR3 has 15 residues. V lost 5 bases to trimming and J lost 3 bases; unmatched junction nucleotides: 7. CDR3 protein: CASSPPRDRDYGYTF. Here the CDR3 DNA reads TGTGCCAGCAGCCCCCCCCGGGACAGGGACTATGGCTACACCTTC.

This clone has just a few counts. J is TRBJ1-6 and V is TRBV6-4; D call uncertain. The CDR3 covers 15 residues. Germline V gene sequence: CDR1 MRHNA, CDR2 SNTAGT. V lost 0 bases, J lost 8 bases, and 11 bases lay in between. The CDR3 region has the DNA TGTGCCAGCAGTGACTCGATATGGGCAGATTCACCCCTCCACTTT. As protein: CASSDSIWADSPLHF.

This clone was found a few times. The chain couples TRBV4-3 to TRBJ2-7; the D gene is possibly TRBD2 (6 bases). Trimming cost V 0 bases and J 5 bases, with 17 bases left between them. This CDR3 has 16 residues. CDR1 is LGHNA and CDR2 is YSLEER in the germline V gene. CDR3 in DNA: TGCGCCAGCAGCCAAGAACCTGGCGGGACGCGAGACGAGCAGTACTTC. Translated, it gives CASSQEPGGTRDEQYF.

The chain links TRBV19 to TRBJ2-2; maybe TRBD1 (5 bases). V lost 2 bases, J lost 0 bases, and 7 bases lay in between. The CDR3 covers 15 residues. From germline, CDR1 is LNHDA and CDR2 SQIVND (reference sequence). CDR3 coding DNA: TGTGCCAGTAGTATACAGGGCGCGAACACCGGGGAGCTGTTTTTT. Translation gives CASSIQGANTGELFF.

This chain joins TRBV29-1 and TRBJ1-4; D ambiguous. Germline CDR1 SQVTM, CDR2 ANQGSEA. The CDR3 consists of 15 residues. V lost 4 bases to trimming and J lost 8 bases, with 20 bases between them. CDR3 DNA sequence: TGCAGCGTTGTACGCAGCGGGGAGGGAAGAGAAAAACTGTTTTTT. This encodes CSVVRSGEGREKLFF. Using reference TRBV29-1 and TRBJ1-4 for the parts outside the CDR3, the full variable domain is SAVISQKPSRDICQRGTSLTIQCQVDSQVTMMFWYRQQPGQSLTLIATANQGSEATYESGFVIDKFPISRPNLTFSTLTVSNMSPEDSSIYLCSVVRSGEGREKLFFGSGTQLSVL.

The CDR3 DNA follows: TGCGCCAGCACGACGAGGGCATATGAGCAGTTCTTC. Protein product: CASTTRAYEQFF. V gene TRBV10-2 combines with J gene TRBJ2-1; TRBD2 might be the D (5 bases). The CDR3 loop spans 12 amino acids. Trimming left V 7 bases short and J 8 bases short, with 12 bases between. Germline V lookup: CDR1 WSHSY, CDR2 SAAADI.

The gene calls are TRBV28 and TRBJ1-1; TRBD1 agrees at 8 bases. With 6 bases clipped from V and 8 bases from J, the junction kept 8 bases outside the gene matches. The germline CDR1 and CDR2 sequences are MDHEN and SYDVKM. There are 13 residues in the CDR3. CDR3 sequence reads: CASSPTTGGEAFF. In DNA, the CDR3 is TGTGCCAGCAGCCCCACCACAGGGGGGGAAGCTTTCTTT.

The rearrangement uses TRBV4-3 and TRBJ1-1; TRBD1 agrees at 8 bases. There are 15 residues in the CDR3. With V trimmed by 1 base and J by 2 bases, 3 bases remained unmatched. Germline V lookup: CDR1 LGHNA, CDR2 YSLEER. The CDR3 nucleotides read TGCGCCAGCAGCCAAGGGGACAGGCGCAACACTGAAGCTTTCTTT. Its translation: CASSQGDRRNTEAFF.

In this sample, this clone turned up a few times. The chain recombines TRBV18 with TRBJ2-7; no definite D call. This CDR3 comprises 12 residues. Germline V gives CDR1 KGHSH, CDR2 LQKENI. V was pared by 6 bases and J by 4 bases, with 10 bases between. CDR3 region: CASSPLGYEQYF. As DNA, the CDR3 is TGTGCCAGCTCTCCGCTAGGTTACGAGCAGTACTTC.

This clone has only a few counts. The chain uses TRBV25-1 and TRBJ1-1; no clear D gene. Between the trimmed V and J ends, which lost 5 bases and 6 bases, there was a span of 10 bases. The CDR3 has 12 residues. In germline, CDR1 is MGHDK, CDR2 SYGVNS. The CDR3 DNA follows: TGTGCCAGCAGTCCCGGTGTCGCTGAAGCTTTCTTT. Protein product: CASSPGVAEAFF.